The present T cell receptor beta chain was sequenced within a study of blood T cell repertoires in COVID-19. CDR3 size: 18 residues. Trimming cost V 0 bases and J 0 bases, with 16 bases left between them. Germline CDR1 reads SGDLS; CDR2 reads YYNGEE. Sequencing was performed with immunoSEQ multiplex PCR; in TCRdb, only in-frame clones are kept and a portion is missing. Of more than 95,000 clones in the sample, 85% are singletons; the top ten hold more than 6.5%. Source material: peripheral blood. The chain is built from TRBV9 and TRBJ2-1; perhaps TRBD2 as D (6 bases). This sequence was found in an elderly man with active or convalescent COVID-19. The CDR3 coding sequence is TGTGCCAGCAGCGTAGGGACCTTTGGCGGGACCTCCTACAATGAGCAGTTCTTC. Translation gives CASSVGTFGGTSYNEQFF.